What follows are 18 T cell receptor beta chains derived from one specimen sequenced in a study of OX40 agonist ivuxolimab in advanced cancers. The library relied on the immunoSEQ multiplex PCR assay. TCRdb obtained this table from immuneACCESS and retained in-frame rearrangements with V and J assigned. These tables miss some clones; where compared with another copy, unresolved V genes account for less than half of the shortfall, and the remainder is unexplained. For this sample there are 80,000 to 85,000 clones; 84% appear just once. The ten largest clones capture approximately 7% of the sample. This specimen consisted of CD4+ or CD8+ T cells sorted from blood, obtained in a trial of the OX40 agonist ivuxolimab. The receptors come from an adult with an advanced solid tumor such as melanoma, head and neck, liver or kidney cancer.

The DNA of the CDR3 is TGTGCCAGCGCCCCCGGGGACGGGGCCAACGTCCTGACTTTC. Encoded protein: CASAPGDGANVLTF. The chain combines TRBV25-1 with TRBJ2-6; D could derive from TRBD1 or TRBD2 (5 bases each). CDR1 and CDR2 (germline): MGHDK, SYGVNS. Trimming took off 8 bases at V and 4 bases at J, with 12 bases between the two ends. This CDR3 contains 14 residues.

The J gene is TRBJ2-1, the V gene TRBV5-1; 12 bases align to TRBD2. The CDR3 has 17 residues. Germline V gives CDR1 SGHRS, CDR2 YFSETQ. J gave up 2 bases and V 0 bases, and 3 bases lay outside the gene matches. The CDR3 sequence: CASSLEASGGAYNEQFF. Written as DNA, the CDR3 is TGCGCCAGCAGCTTGGAAGCTAGCGGGGGGGCCTACAATGAGCAGTTCTTC.

The chain combines TRBV7-2 with TRBJ1-4; D remains ambiguous. This CDR3 has 14 amino acids. Germline V gene sequence: CDR1 SGHTA, CDR2 FQGNSA. V lost 3 bases and J 3 bases, leaving 8 bases between the germline ends. DNA of the CDR3: TGTGCCAGCAGCTTGAGCGGCCCTAATGAAAAACTGTTTTTT. This sequence encodes CASSLSGPNEKLFF.

This clone has only one observation. V is TRBV11-2 and J is TRBJ2-3; the D call may be TRBD1 or TRBD2 (5 bases each). Trimming removed 0 bases from V and 6 bases from J, with 10 bases in between. Germline V lookup: CDR1 SGHAT, CDR2 FQNNGV. The CDR3 spans 14 residues. The CDR3 here is CASSLDGGWDTQYF. DNA for the CDR3: TGTGCCAGCAGCTTAGATGGGGGTTGGGATACGCAGTATTTT. The full variable domain, its missing parts supplied by reference TRBV11-2 and TRBJ2-3, is EAGVAQSPRYKIIEKRQSVAFWCNPISGHATLYWYQQILGQGPKLLIQFQNNGVVDDSQLPKDRFSAERLKGVDSTLKIQPAKLEDSAVYLCASSLDGGWDTQYFGPGTRLTVL.

V is TRBV19 and J is TRBJ1-2; maybe TRBD1 (6 bases). V was cut by 8 bases and J by 6 bases, with 16 bases left in between. The CDR3 length is 13 residues. Germline values: CDR1 LNHDA, CDR2 SQIVND (reference sequence). The DNA for the CDR3 is TGTGCCAGTGCCCAGGGGCGTGGGGATGGCTACACCTTC. Its protein is CASAQGRGDGYTF.

The genes are TRBV7-6 and TRBJ2-3; tentatively, D is TRBD1 (6 bases). Germline CDR1 SGHVS, CDR2 FNYEAQ. Trimming pared 4 bases from V and 4 bases from J, leaving 21 bases between. The CDR3 contains 17 residues. CDR3 region: CASSSLTQGYPADTQYF. As DNA, the CDR3 is TGTGCCAGCAGCTCCCTAACTCAGGGGTACCCAGCAGATACGCAGTATTTT.

The V call is TRBV28, the J call TRBJ1-3; D perhaps matches TRBD1 (5 bases). Per germline, CDR1 MDHEN and CDR2 SYDVKM. The CDR3 has 15 residues. Deletions cut 1 base from V and 1 base from J, with 8 bases between. The CDR3 here is CASSLSGTSGNTIYF. CDR3 nucleotides: TGTGCCAGCAGTTTATCGGGGACTTCTGGAAACACCATATATTTT.

This sequence joins TRBV7-9 and TRBJ1-2; TRBD1 aligns across 9 bases. Germline CDR1 reads SEHNR; CDR2 reads FQNEAQ (reference sequence). V trimming: 4 bases; J trimming: 8 bases; junction bases outside the gene matches: 2. The CDR3 consists of 12 residues. CDR3 region: CASSSDRGGYTF. The CDR3 nucleotides read TGTGCCAGCAGCTCGGACAGGGGCGGCTACACCTTC.

The J gene is TRBJ2-3, the V gene TRBV7-9, with no clear D. The germline V gene has CDR1 SEHNR and CDR2 FQNEAQ (reference sequence). Trimming cost V 6 bases and J 4 bases, with 17 bases left between them. This CDR3 is built from 15 residues. Here the CDR3 reads CASSHILEGADTQYF. In nucleotides, the CDR3 is TGTGCCAGCAGTCACATTCTAGAAGGTGCAGATACGCAGTATTTT.

J is TRBJ2-3 and V is TRBV30; the D is unclear. CDR1 and CDR2 (germline): GTSNPN, SVGIG (reference sequence). V lost 3 bases, J lost 5 bases, and 3 bases lay in between. CDR3 length: 10 residues. This CDR3 is CAWSVDTQYF. CDR3 DNA: TGTGCCTGGAGCGTAGATACGCAGTATTTT.

J is TRBJ2-2 and V is TRBV23-1, with D possibly being TRBD2 (6 bases). TRBV23-1 counts as an open reading frame of uncertain function. The V end lost 2 bases, the J end lost 6 bases, and 13 bases lay between the germline ends. This CDR3 region has 15 residues. The CDR3 loop is CASSQDGSSAGELFF. CDR3 DNA: TGCGCCAGCAGTCAAGACGGGAGTTCGGCCGGGGAGCTGTTTTTT.

The chain uses TRBV27 and TRBJ2-2, with D possibly matching TRBD2 (7 bases). The V gene's germline CDR1 is MNHEY and CDR2 SMNVEV (reference sequence). The CDR3 extends over 16 amino acids. Trimming shortened V by 3 bases and J by 5 bases, and 16 bases separated the two germline ends. The CDR3 reads CASSFLGGGGTGELFF. CDR3 DNA sequence: TGTGCCAGCAGTTTTTTGGGCGGGGGCGGAACCGGGGAGCTGTTTTTT.

The V call is TRBV5-6, the J call TRBJ2-3, with 7 bases fitting TRBD2. CDR3 size: 16 residues. J lost 1 base, V lost 0 bases, and 5 bases had no gene match. The germline CDR1 and CDR2 sequences are SGHDT and YYEEEE. CDR3 DNA sequence: TGTGCCAGCAGCTTGGTCTGGGGGGGAGGCACAGATACGCAGTATTTT. This codes for CASSLVWGGGTDTQYF.

The rearrangement links TRBV7-6 to TRBJ1-2, with TRBD1 matching 7 bases. Germline assignment: CDR1 SGHVS and CDR2 FNYEAQ. This CDR3 region has 14 residues. The junction had 6 bases not matched to a gene; V was cut back by 6 bases and J by 2 bases. CDR3: CASSPQGSNYGYTF. The CDR3, as DNA: TGTGCCAGCAGTCCACAGGGGTCCAACTATGGCTACACCTTC.

J is TRBJ2-7 and V is TRBV28; 7 nucleotides match TRBD1. CDR3 size: 13 residues. The V and J ends lost 6 bases and 6 bases, in that order; junction bases with no gene match: 8. Germline CDR1 and CDR2: MDHEN and SYDVKM. The CDR3 DNA is TGTGCCAGCAGACTAAAAGGGGGCGTCGAGCAGTACGTC. Translated, it gives CASRLKGGVEQYV.

The rearrangement links TRBV9 to TRBJ2-1; TRBD2 is a possible D gene (5 bases). Trimming left V 4 bases short and J 1 base short, with 12 bases between. CDR3 length: 15 amino acids. In germline, CDR1 is SGDLS, CDR2 YYNGEE. The CDR3 spells CASSPDTGSYNEQFF. The CDR3 bases are TGTGCCAGCAGCCCCGACACGGGGTCCTACAATGAGCAGTTCTTC.

The chain recombines TRBV27 with TRBJ1-5; no firm D call. V was shortened by 2 bases and J by 9 bases, with 11 bases between the two germline ends. Germline V gene sequence: CDR1 MNHEY, CDR2 SMNVEV (reference sequence). CDR3 length: 13 amino acids. The CDR3 DNA reads as TGTGCCAGCAGTTTAACGGGTGGTCGGCCCCAGCATTTT. Its protein product is CASSLTGGRPQHF.

J is TRBJ2-3 and V is TRBV9; D gene unclear. V was shortened by 3 bases and J by 10 bases, with 18 bases between the two germline ends. Germline V CDR1 and CDR2: SGDLS, YYNGEE. The CDR3 runs 14 residues. Here the CDR3 reads CASSAPNSAESQYF. The CDR3 DNA follows: TGTGCCAGCAGCGCTCCGAACTCCGCCGAGTCGCAGTATTTT.